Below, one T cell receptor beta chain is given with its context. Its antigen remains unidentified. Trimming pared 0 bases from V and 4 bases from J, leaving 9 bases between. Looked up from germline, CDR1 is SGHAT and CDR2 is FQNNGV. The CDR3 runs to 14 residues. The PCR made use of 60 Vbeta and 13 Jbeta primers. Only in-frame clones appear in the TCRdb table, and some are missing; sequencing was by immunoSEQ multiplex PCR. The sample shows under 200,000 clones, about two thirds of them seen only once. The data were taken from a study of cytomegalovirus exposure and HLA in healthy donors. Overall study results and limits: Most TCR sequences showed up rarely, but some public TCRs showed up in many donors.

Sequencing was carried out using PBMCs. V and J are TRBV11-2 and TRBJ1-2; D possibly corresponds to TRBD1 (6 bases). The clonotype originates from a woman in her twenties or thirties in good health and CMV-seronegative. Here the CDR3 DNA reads TGTGCCAGCAGCTTAGAACCAGGGGTCTATGGCTACACCTTC. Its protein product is CASSLEPGVYGYTF.